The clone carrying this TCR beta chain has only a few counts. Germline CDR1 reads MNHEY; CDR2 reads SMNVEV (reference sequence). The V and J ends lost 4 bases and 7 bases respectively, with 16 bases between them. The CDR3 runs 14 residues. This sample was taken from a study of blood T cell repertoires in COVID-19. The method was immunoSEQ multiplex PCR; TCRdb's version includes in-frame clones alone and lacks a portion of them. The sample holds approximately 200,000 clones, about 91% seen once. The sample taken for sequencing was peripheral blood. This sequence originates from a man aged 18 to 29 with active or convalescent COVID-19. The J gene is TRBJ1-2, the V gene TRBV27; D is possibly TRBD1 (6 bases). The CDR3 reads CASSSPGQTGGYTF. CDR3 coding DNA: TGTGCCAGCAGTTCGCCGGGACAAACGGGTGGCTACACCTTC.